This record covers a single TCR beta chain. The target antigen is unknown. V was shortened by 0 bases and J by 5 bases, with 14 bases between the two germline ends. Germline values: CDR1 SGHTS, CDR2 YDEGEE. The CDR3 runs 15 residues. The primer mix had 60 Vbeta and 13 Jbeta primers. Method: immunoSEQ multiplex PCR; TCRdb's copy keeps in-frame clones and lacks some. The data show about 130,000 clones, about 80% seen once. The data belong to a study of cytomegalovirus exposure and HLA in healthy donors. Study-wide results and limits: Indistinguishability led to the exclusion of some V segments, TRBV6-2 and TRBV6-3 included. TCR beta V- and J-gene trimming, according to a later analysis, was linked to a missense DCLRE1C variant. HLA restriction was apparent for most CMV-associated TCR beta chains in a later analysis.

The rearrangement uses TRBV5-8 and TRBJ2-5; D perhaps matches TRBD2 (6 bases). The sample comprised PBMCs. The TCR originated in a girl aged 2 to 9 in good health and CMV-seronegative. The CDR3 loop reads CASSLARDGGETQYF. The CDR3 DNA follows: TGTGCCAGCAGCTTGGCGAGAGACGGAGGGGAGACCCAGTACTTC. Drawing the rest from reference TRBV5-8 and TRBJ2-5, the complete variable domain is EAGVTQSPTHLIKTRGQQATLRCSPISGHTSVYWYQQALGLGLQFLLWYDEGEERNRGNFPPRFSGRQFPNYSSELNVNALELEDSALYLCASSLARDGGETQYFGPGTRLLVL.